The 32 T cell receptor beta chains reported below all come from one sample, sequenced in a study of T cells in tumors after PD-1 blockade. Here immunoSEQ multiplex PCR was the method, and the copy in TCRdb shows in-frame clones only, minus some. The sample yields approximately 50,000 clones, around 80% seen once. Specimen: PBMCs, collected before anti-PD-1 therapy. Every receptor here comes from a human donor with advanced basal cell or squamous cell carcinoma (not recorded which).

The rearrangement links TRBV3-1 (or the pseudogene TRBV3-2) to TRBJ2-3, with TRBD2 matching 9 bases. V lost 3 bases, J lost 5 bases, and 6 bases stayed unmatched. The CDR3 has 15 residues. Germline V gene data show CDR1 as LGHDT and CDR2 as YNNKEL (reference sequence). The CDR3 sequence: CASSQGTSLGDTQYF. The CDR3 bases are TGTGCCAGCAGCCAGGGGACTAGCCTAGGAGATACGCAGTATTTT.

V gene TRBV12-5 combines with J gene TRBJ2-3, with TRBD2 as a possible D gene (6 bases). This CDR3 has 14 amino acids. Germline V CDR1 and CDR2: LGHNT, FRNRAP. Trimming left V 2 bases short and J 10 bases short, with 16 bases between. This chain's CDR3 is CASGLRLDMDPQYF. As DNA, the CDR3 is TGTGCTAGTGGTTTGAGACTAGATATGGATCCGCAGTATTTT.

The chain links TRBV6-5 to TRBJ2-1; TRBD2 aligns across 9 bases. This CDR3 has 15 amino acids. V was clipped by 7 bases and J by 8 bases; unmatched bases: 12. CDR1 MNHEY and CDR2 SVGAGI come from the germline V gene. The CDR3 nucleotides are TGTGCCAGCATATTAGCGGGGGACCTTAGGCATGAGCAGTTCTTC. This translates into CASILAGDLRHEQFF.

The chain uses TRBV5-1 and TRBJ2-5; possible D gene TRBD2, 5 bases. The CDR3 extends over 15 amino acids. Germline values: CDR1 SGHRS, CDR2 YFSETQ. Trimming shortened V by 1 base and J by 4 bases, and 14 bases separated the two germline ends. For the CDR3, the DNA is TGCGCCAGCAGCTTGTTCCCCGCGGGTGGAGAGACCCAGTACTTC. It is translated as CASSLFPAGGETQYF.

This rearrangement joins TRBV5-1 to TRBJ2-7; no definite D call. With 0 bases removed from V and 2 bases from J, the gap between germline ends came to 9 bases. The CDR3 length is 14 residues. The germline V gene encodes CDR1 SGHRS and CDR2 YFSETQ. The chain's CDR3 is CASSLAPGAYEQYF. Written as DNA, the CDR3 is TGCGCCAGCAGCTTGGCCCCAGGAGCCTACGAGCAGTACTTC.

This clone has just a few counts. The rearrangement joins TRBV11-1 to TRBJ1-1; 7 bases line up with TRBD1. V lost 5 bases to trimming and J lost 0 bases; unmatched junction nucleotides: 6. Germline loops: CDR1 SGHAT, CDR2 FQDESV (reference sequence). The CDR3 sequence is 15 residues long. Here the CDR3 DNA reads TGTGCCAGCAGCCCTGGGGGACAGATGAACACTGAAGCTTTCTTT. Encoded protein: CASSPGGQMNTEAFF. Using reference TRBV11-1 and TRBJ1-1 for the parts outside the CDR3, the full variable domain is EAEVAQSPRYKITEKSQAVAFWCDPISGHATLYWYRQILGQGPELLVQFQDESVVDDSQLPKDRFSAERLKGVDSTLKIQPAELGDSAMYLCASSPGGQMNTEAFFGQGTRLTVV.

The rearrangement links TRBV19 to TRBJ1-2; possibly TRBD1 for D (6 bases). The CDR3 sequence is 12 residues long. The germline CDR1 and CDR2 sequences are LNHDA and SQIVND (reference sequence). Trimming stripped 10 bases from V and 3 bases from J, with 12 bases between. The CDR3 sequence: CATTGQDYGYTF. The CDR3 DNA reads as TGTGCCACGACAGGACAAGACTATGGCTACACCTTC.

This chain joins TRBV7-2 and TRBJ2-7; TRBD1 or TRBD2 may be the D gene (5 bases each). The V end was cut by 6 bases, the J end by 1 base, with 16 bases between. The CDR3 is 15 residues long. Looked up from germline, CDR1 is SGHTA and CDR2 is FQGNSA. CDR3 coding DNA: TGTGCCAGCAGGCTCGTAGGGGACGGTTCCTACGAGCAGTACTTC. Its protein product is CASRLVGDGSYEQYF.

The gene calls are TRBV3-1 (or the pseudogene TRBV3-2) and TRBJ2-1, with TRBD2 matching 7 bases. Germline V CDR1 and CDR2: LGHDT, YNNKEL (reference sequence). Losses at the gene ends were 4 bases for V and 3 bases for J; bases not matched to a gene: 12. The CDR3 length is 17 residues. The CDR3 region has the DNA TGTGCCAGCAGCCCGTTGCGGGCTAGCGGCCACTACAATGAGCAGTTCTTC. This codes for CASSPLRASGHYNEQFF.

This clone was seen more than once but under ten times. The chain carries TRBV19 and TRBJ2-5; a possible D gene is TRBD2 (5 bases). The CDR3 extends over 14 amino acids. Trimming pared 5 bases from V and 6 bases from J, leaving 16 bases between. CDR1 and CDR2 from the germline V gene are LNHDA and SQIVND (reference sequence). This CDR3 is CASSGFGERKTQYF. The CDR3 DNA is TGTGCCAGTAGTGGGTTCGGGGAGAGGAAGACCCAGTACTTC.

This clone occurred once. CDR3 in DNA: TGTGCCAGCAGCCCCCCTGGGGACAGGGCCCATGAGCAGTTCTTC. It codes for CASSPPGDRAHEQFF. This chain joins TRBV13 and TRBJ2-1; 9 nucleotides agree with TRBD1. The CDR3 covers 15 residues. CDR1 PRHDT and CDR2 FYEKMQ come from the germline V gene (reference sequence). Germline trimming cut 5 bases from V and 8 bases from J; bases unmatched to any gene: 10.

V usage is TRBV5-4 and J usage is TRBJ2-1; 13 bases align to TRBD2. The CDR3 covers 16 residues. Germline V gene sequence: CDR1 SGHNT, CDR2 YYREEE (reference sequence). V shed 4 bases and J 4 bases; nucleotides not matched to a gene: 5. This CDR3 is CASSPKTSGGYNEQFF. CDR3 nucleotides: TGTGCCAGCAGCCCGAAGACTAGCGGGGGGTACAATGAGCAGTTCTTC.

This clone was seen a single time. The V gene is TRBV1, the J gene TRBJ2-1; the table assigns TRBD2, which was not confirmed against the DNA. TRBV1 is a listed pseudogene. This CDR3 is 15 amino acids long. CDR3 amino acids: CTSSHTSGTYNEQFF. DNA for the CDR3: TGCACCAGCAGCCATACTAGCGGAACCTACAATGAGCAGTTCTTC.

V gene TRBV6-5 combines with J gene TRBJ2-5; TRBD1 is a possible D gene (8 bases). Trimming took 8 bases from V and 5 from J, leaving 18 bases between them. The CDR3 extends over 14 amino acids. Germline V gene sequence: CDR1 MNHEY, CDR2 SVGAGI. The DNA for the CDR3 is TGTGCCAGCGGAACAGGGGGGGCGCACGAGACCCAGTACTTC. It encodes CASGTGGAHETQYF.

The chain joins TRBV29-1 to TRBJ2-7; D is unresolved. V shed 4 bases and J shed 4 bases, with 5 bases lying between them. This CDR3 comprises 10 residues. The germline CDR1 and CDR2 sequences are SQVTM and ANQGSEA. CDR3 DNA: TGCAGCGTTGTAGTATACGAGCAGTACTTC. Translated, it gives CSVVVYEQYF.

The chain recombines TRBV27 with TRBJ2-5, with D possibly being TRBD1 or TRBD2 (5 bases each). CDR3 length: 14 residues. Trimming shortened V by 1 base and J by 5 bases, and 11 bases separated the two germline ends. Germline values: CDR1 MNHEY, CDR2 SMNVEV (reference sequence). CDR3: CASSLYAGAETQYF. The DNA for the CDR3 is TGTGCCAGCAGTTTATACGCCGGGGCGGAGACCCAGTACTTC.

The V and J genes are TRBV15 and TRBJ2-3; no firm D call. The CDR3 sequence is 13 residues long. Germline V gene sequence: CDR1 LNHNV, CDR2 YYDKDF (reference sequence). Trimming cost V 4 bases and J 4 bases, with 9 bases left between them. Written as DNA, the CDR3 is TGTGCCACCAGCATAAGATGGGCAGATACGCAGTATTTT. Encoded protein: CATSIRWADTQYF.

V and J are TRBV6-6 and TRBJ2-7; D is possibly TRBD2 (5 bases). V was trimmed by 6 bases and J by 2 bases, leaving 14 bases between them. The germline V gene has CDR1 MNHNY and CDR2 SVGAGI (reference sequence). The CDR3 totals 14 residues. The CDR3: CASSPRGQAYEQYF. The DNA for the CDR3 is TGTGCCAGCAGCCCCCGCGGGCAGGCCTACGAGCAGTACTTC.

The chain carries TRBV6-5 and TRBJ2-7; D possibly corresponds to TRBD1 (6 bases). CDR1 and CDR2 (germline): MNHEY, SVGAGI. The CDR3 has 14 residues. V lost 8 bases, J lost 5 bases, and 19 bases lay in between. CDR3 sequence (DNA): TGTGCCAGCGCGCAGGGGTGGGCAAGGAACGAGCAGTACTTC. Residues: CASAQGWARNEQYF.

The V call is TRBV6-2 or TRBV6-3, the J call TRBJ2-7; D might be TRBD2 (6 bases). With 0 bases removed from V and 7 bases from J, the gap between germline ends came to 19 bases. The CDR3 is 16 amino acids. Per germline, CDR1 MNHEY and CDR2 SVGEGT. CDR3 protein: CASSYSRGEAVLEQYF. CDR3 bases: TGTGCCAGCAGTTACTCTCGAGGGGAGGCGGTCTTAGAGCAGTACTTC.

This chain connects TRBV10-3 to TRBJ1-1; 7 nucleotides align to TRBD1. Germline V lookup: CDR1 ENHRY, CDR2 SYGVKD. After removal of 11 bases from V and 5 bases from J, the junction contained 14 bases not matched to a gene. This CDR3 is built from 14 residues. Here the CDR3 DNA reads TGTGCCGGGAGCCGACAGGGATTATTTACTGAAGCTTTCTTT. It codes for CAGSRQGLFTEAFF.

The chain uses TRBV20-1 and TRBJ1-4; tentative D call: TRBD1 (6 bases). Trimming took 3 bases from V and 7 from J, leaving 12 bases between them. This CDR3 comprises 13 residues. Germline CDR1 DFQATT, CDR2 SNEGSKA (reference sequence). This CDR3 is CSASSGGGEKLFF. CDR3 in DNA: TGCAGTGCTAGTTCTGGGGGCGGTGAAAAACTGTTTTTT.

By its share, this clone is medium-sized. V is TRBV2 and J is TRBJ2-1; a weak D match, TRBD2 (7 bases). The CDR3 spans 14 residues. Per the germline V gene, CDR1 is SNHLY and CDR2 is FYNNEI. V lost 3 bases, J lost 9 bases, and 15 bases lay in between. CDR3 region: CASSEGGRVLEQFF. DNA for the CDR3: TGTGCCAGCAGTGAGGGGGGGCGAGTGCTTGAGCAGTTCTTC.

The CDR3 nucleotides are TGTGCCAGCAGCCAAGATGCCGGACAGGGCTCTGGAAACACCATATATTTT. It is translated as CASSQDAGQGSGNTIYF. The chain recombines TRBV4-2 with TRBJ1-3, with 8 bases lining up with TRBD1. Trimming cost V 0 bases and J 0 bases; bases outside gene matches: 4. Germline lookup yields CDR1 LGHNA and CDR2 YNFKEQ. The CDR3 extends over 17 amino acids.

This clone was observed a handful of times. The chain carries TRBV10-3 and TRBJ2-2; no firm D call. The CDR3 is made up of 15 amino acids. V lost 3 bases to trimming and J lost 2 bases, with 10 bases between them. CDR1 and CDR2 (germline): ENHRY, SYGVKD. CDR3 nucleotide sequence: TGTGCCATCAGTGACTCTTCCGTAAACACCGGGGAGCTGTTTTTT. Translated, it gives CAISDSSVNTGELFF.

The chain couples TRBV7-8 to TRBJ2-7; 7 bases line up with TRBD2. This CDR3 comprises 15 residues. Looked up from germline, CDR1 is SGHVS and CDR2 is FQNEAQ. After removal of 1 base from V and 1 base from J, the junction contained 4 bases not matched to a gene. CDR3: CASSLDGAGSYEQYF. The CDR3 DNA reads TGTGCCAGCAGCTTAGATGGAGCGGGGTCCTACGAGCAGTACTTC.

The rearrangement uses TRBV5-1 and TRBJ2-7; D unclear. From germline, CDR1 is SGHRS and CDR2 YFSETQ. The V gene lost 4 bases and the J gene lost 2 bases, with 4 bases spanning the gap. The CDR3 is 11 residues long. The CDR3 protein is CASSGAYEQYF. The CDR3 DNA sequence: TGCGCCAGCAGCGGGGCCTACGAGCAGTACTTC.

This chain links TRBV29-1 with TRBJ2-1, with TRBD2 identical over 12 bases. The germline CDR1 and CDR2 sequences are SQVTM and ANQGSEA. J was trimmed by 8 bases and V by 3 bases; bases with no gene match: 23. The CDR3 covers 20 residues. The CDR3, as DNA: TGCAGCGTTGAGCTCGTCCCGGGACTAGCGGGTCGATGGGGCCCGGATGAGCAGTTCTTC. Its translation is CSVELVPGLAGRWGPDEQFF.

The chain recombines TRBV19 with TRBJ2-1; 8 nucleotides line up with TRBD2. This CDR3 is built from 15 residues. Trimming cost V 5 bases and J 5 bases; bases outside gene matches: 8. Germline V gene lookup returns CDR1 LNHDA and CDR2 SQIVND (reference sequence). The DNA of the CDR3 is TGTGCCAGTAGTCCAAGCGCTAGCGGGCACAATGAGCAGTTCTTC. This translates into CASSPSASGHNEQFF.

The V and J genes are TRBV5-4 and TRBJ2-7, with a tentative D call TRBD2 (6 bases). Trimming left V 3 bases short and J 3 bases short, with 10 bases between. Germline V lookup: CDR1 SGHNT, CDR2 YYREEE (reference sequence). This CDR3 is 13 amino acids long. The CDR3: CASSSGTFYEQYF. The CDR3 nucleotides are TGTGCCAGCAGCTCCGGGACTTTCTACGAGCAGTACTTC. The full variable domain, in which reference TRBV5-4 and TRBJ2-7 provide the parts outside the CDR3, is ETGVTQSPTHLIKTRGQQVTLRCSSQSGHNTVSWYQQALGQGPQFIFQYYREEENGRGNFPPRFSGLQFPNYSSELNVNALELDDSALYLCASSSGTFYEQYFGPGTRLTVT.

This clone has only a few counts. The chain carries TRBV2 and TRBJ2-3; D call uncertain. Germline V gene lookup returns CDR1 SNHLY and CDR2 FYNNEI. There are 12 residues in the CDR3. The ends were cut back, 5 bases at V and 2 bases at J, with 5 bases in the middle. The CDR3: CASSISTDTQYF. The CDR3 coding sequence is TGTGCCAGCAGTATCTCCACAGATACGCAGTATTTT.

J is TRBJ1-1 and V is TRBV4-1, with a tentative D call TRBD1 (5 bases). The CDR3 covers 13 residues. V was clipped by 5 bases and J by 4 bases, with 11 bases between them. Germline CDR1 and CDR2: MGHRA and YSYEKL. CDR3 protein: CASSARGGTEAFF. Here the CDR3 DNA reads TGCGCCAGCAGCGCTCGGGGGGGCACTGAAGCTTTCTTT.